This is a list of T cell receptor beta chains from one sample in a study of OX40 agonist ivuxolimab in advanced cancers. TCRdb keeps only in-frame clones here, not all; method: immunoSEQ multiplex PCR. The sample has fewer than 85,000 clones, 85% to 90% seen once. Sample: CD4+ or CD8+ T cells sorted from blood, taken in a trial of the OX40 agonist ivuxolimab. The source of these receptors is an adult with an advanced solid tumor such as melanoma, head and neck, liver or kidney cancer. Both conserved end residues are trimmed from each CDR3. Fields, in order: J gene, D gene, V gene, CDR3 protein. D genes are given only for firm matches.

>TRBJ2-1|TRBD2|TRBV29-1
SVEGGSRSYNEQF
>TRBJ2-5|NA|TRBV6-6
ASRPDTQVRETQY
>TRBJ2-2|NA|TRBV2
ASSQGSGELF
>TRBJ1-4|TRBD1|TRBV19
ASSTSSGTGSEKLF
>NA|NA|TRBV5-1
ASSWGSGSSYEQY
>TRBJ2-7|NA|TRBV6-6
ASSPGSWEQY
>TRBJ2-1|TRBD2|TRBV28
ATRAGGNNEQF
>TRBJ2-7|TRBD1|TRBV28
ASRRQGAAYEQY
>TRBJ2-5|NA|TRBV9
ASSLTGWGLQETQY
>TRBJ2-7|NA|TRBV7-3
ASSSSGFPGEQY
>TRBJ1-1|NA|TRBV19
ATSAPGGTEAF
>TRBJ2-3|NA|TRBV5-1
ASSLAPQNLKQY
>TRBJ1-1|NA|TRBV2
ASSEAQAEAF
>TRBJ1-1|NA|TRBV29-1
SVGQAEAF
>TRBJ1-5|NA|TRBV28
ASTPRGSGAPTPQH
>TRBJ1-5|NA|TRBV5-8
ASSWTTGNSQPQH
>TRBJ1-1|TRBD1|TRBV28
ASHRGRIAEAF
>TRBJ2-2|NA|TRBV7-3
ASSLASAGELF
>TRBJ1-1|NA|TRBV28
ASTPWSDRSLIWNTEAF
>TRBJ2-5|NA|TRBV30
ASQTQETQY
>TRBJ2-7|NA|TRBV7-8
ASSRTGHAAYEQY
>TRBJ2-1|TRBD1|TRBV4-1
ASSHGRGQGGNEQF
>TRBJ1-5|NA|TRBV5-1
ASSLDSSNQPQH
>TRBJ2-5|NA|TRBV14
ASSQERQETQY
>TRBJ2-5|NA|TRBV5-6
ASSLGDETQY
>TRBJ2-1|TRBD1|TRBV6-5
ASSRDRYNEQF
>TRBJ2-5|NA|TRBV4-1
ASSRGLNEETQY
>TRBJ2-3|TRBD1|TRBV28
ASSSRDRGYQDTQY
>TRBJ1-1|NA|TRBV5-1
ASSPGHQNTEAF
>TRBJ1-5|NA|TRBV27
ASSRQFSVFSNQPQH
>TRBJ1-6|TRBD1|TRBV10-3
AISVSEGAPSPLH
>TRBJ1-5|NA|TRBV7-9
ASSFDGNQPQH
>TRBJ2-1|NA|TRBV2
ASSERDFDNEQF
>TRBJ2-6|TRBD2|TRBV9
ASSVVAGVSSGANVLT
>TRBJ1-2|TRBD1|TRBV11-3
ASSRDRDGYT
>TRBJ2-7|TRBD1|TRBV11-2
ASSPGQISRDEQY
>TRBJ1-1|NA|TRBV6-6
ASTHLGQTEAF
>TRBJ2-3|NA|TRBV18
ATASQGLHTDTQY
>TRBJ2-1|NA|TRBV19
ASKGGTSYNEQF
>TRBJ1-2|NA|TRBV5-1
ASSLERNGYT
>TRBJ2-4|NA|TRBV7-9
ASSFDWLAKNIQY
>TRBJ1-1|TRBD1|TRBV28
ASSTTGGGGTEAF